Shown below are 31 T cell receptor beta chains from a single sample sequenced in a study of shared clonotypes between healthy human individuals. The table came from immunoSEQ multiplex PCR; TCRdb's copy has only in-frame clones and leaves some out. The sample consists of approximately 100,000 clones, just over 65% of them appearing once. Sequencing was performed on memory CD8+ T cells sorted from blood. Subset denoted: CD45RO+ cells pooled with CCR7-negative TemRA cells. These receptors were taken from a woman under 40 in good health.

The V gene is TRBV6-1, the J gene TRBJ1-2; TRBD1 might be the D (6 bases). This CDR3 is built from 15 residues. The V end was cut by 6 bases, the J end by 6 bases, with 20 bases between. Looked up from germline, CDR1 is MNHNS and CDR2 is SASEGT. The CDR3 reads CASRPSGGRRDGYTF. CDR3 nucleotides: TGTGCCAGCAGGCCCTCGGGGGGGCGAAGGGATGGCTACACCTTC.

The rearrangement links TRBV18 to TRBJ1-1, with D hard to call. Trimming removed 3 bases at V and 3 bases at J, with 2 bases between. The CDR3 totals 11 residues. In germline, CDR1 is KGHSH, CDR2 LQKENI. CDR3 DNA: TGTGCCAGCTCACCGCACACTGAAGCTTTCTTT. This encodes CASSPHTEAFF.

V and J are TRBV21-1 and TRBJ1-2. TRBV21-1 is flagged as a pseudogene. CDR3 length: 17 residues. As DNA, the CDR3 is TGTGCCAGCAGCCCTCGAGAGCCCGGGACCTCATTCTATGGCTACACCTTC. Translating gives CASSPREPGTSFYGYTF.

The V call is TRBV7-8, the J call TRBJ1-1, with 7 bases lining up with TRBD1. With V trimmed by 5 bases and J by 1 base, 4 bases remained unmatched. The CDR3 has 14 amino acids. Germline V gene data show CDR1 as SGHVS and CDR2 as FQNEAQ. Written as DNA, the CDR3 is TGTGCCAGCAGCCCGACAGGGACGAACACTGAAGCTTTCTTT. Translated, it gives CASSPTGTNTEAFF.

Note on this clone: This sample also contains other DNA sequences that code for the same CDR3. The CDR3 DNA follows: TGTGCCAGCAGCGTATCATGGGGGAACACTGAAGCTTTCTTT. This translates into CASSVSWGNTEAFF. The chain couples TRBV9 to TRBJ1-1, with D unresolved. V was cut by 1 base and J by 1 base, with 8 bases left in between. CDR3 length: 14 residues. The germline gives CDR1 SGDLS, CDR2 YYNGEE.

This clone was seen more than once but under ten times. The CDR3 sequence is CASSEGFWGRSGRTYEQYF. CDR3 coding DNA: TGTGCCAGCAGTGAAGGATTCTGGGGCCGGAGCGGGAGGACCTACGAGCAGTACTTC. J is TRBJ2-7 and V is TRBV6-1; 9 bases agree with TRBD2. Germline lookup yields CDR1 MNHNS and CDR2 SASEGT. The CDR3 has 19 amino acids. J was trimmed by 2 bases and V by 1 base; bases with no gene match: 15.

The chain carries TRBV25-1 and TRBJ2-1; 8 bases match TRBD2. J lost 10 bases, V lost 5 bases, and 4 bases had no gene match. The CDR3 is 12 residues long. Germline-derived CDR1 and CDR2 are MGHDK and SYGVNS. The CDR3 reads CASSRTSNEQFF. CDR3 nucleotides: TGTGCCAGCAGTCGGACTAGCAACGAGCAGTTCTTC.

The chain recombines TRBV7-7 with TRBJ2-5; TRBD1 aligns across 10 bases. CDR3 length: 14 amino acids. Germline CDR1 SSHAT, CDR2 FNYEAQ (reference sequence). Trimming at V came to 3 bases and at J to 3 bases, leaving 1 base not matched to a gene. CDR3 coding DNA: TGTGCCAGCAGCTTCGGGACAGGGGAAGAGACCCAGTACTTC. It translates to CASSFGTGEETQYF.

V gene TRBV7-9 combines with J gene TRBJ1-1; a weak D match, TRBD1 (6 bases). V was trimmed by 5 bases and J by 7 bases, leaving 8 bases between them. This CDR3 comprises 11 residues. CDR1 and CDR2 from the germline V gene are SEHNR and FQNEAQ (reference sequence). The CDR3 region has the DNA TGTGCCAGCAGCGTGGACAGTGAAGCTTTCTTT. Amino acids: CASSVDSEAFF.

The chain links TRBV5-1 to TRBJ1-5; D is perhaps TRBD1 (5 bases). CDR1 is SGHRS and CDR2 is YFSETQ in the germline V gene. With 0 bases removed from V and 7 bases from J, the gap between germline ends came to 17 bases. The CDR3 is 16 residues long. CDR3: CASSLVPRVWGQPQHF. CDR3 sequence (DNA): TGCGCCAGCAGCTTGGTCCCCCGGGTGTGGGGGCAGCCCCAGCATTTT.

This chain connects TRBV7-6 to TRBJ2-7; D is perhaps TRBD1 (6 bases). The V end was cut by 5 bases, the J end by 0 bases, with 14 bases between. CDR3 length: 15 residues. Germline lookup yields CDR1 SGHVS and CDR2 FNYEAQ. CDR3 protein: CASSLGGRSSYEQYF. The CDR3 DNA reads TGTGCCAGCAGCCTAGGGGGACGGAGCTCCTACGAGCAGTACTTC.

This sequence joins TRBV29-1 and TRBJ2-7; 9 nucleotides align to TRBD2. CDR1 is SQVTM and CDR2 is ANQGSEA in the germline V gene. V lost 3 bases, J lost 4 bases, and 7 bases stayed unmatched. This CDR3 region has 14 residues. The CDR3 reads CSVDSSGSGYEQYF. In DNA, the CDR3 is TGCAGCGTTGATAGTAGCGGGAGTGGTTACGAGCAGTACTTC.

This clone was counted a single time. CDR3: CASSSSGHYEQYF. The CDR3 DNA reads TGCGCCAGCAGCTCTAGCGGACACTACGAGCAGTACTTC. The chain couples TRBV4-1 to TRBJ2-7; TRBD2 matches at 7 bases. The CDR3 runs to 13 residues. Trimming at V came to 5 bases and at J to 3 bases, leaving 4 bases not matched to a gene. Germline V CDR1 and CDR2: MGHRA, YSYEKL.

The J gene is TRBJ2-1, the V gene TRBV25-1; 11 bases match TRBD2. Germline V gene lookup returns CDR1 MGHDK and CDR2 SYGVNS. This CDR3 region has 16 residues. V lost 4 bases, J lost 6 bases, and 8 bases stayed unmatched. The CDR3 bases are TGTGCCAGCAGTGGGCCACTAGCGGGAGTTCGCAATGAGCAGTTCTTC. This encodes CASSGPLAGVRNEQFF.

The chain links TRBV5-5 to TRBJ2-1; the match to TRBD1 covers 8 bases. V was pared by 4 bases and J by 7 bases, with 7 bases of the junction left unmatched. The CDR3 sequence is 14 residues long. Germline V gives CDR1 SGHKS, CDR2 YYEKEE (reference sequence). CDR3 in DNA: TGTGCCAGCAGCCCCCGGGACAGGCGTAATGAGCAGTTCTTC. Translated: CASSPRDRRNEQFF. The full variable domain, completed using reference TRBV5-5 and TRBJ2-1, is DAGVTQSPTHLIKTRGQQVTLRCSPISGHKSVSWYQQVLGQGPQFIFQYYEKEERGRGNFPDRFSARQFPNYSSELNVNALLLGDSALYLCASSPRDRRNEQFFGPGTRLTVL.

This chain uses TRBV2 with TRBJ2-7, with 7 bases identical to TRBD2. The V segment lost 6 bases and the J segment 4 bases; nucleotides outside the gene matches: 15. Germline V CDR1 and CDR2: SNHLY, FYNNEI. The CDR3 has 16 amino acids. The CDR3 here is CASSPIGRERRYEQYF. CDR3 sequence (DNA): TGTGCCAGCAGCCCCATCGGGCGGGAGCGGAGGTACGAGCAGTACTTC.

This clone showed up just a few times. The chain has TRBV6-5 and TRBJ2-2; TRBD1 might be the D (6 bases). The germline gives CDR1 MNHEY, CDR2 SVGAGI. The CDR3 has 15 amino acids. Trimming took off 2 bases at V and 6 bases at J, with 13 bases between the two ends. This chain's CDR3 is CASSYQNRVAGELFF. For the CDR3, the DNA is TGTGCCAGCAGTTACCAAAACAGGGTCGCCGGGGAGCTGTTTTTT.

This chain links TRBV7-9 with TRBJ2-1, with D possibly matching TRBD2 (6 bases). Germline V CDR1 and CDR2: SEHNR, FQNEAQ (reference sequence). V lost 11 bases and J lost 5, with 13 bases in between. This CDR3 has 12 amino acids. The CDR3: CALVREDNEQFF. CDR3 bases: TGTGCCTTGGTCAGGGAGGACAATGAGCAGTTCTTC.

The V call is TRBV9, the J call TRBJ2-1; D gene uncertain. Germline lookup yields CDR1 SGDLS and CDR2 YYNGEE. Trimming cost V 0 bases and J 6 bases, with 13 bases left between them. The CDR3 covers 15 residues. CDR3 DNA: TGTGCCAGCAGCGTAGGGGGAACCTTTGGCAATGAGCAGTTCTTC. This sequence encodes CASSVGGTFGNEQFF.

The CDR3 nucleotides are TGTGCCAGCAGTCCCTGGAGGTCCTATGGCTACACCTTC. Its protein product is CASSPWRSYGYTF. This chain joins TRBV25-1 and TRBJ1-2, with D hard to call. Between the trimmed V and J ends, which lost 5 bases and 4 bases, there was a span of 11 bases. Germline loops: CDR1 MGHDK, CDR2 SYGVNS. The CDR3 has 13 residues.

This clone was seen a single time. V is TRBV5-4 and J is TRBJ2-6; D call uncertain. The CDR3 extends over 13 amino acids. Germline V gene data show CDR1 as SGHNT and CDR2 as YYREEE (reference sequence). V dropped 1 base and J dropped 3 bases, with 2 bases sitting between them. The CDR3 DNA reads TGTGCCAGCAGCTTGCGTGGGGCCAACGTCCTGACTTTC. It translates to CASSLRGANVLTF.

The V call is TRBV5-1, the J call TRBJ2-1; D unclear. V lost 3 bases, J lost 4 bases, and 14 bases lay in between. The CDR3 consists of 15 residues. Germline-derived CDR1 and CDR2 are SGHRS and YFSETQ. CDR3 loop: CASSSDSAEYNEQFF. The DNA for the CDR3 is TGCGCCAGCAGCTCAGACTCGGCAGAGTACAATGAGCAGTTCTTC.

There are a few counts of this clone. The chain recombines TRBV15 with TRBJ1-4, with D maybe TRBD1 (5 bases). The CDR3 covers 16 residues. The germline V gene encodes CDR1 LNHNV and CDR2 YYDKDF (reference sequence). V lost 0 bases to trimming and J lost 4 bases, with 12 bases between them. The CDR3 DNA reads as TGTGCCACCAGCAGAGAAAGGGGATCGGGTAATGAAAAACTGTTTTTT. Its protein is CATSRERGSGNEKLFF.

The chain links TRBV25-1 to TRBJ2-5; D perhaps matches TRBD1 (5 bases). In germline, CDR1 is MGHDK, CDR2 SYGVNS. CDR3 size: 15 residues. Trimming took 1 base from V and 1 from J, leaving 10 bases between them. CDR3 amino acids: CASSESAGPQETQYF. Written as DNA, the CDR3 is TGTGCCAGCAGTGAATCCGCAGGGCCCCAAGAGACCCAGTACTTC. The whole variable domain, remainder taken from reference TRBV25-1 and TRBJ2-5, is EADIYQTPRYLVIGTGKKITLECSQTMGHDKMYWYQQDPGMELHLIHYSYGVNSTEKGDLSSESTVSRIRTEHFPLTLESARPSHTSQYLCASSESAGPQETQYFGPGTRLLVL.

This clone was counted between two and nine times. CDR3: CASPVTRRPQHF. The CDR3, as DNA: TGTGCCAGCCCGGTCACGCGGCGGCCCCAGCATTTT. The J gene is TRBJ1-5, the V gene TRBV27; D ambiguous. Trimming removed 8 bases from V and 9 bases from J, with 14 bases in between. Per germline, CDR1 MNHEY and CDR2 SMNVEV (reference sequence). The CDR3 covers 12 residues.

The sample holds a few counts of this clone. The CDR3, as DNA: TGCAGCGCCCGGGAGGGGGTCACCTACGAGCAGTACTTC. The encoded protein is CSAREGVTYEQYF. This rearrangement joins TRBV29-1 to TRBJ2-7, with 8 bases aligning to TRBD2. The CDR3 has 13 amino acids. Germline assignment: CDR1 SQVTM and CDR2 ANQGSEA. V dropped 7 bases and J dropped 2; count of bases not matched to a gene: 7.

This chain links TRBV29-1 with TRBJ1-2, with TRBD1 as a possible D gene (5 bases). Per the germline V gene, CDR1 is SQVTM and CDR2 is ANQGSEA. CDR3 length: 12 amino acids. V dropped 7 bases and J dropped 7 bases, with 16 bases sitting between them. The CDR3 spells CSGGKDGIGYTF. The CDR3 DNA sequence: TGCAGCGGGGGGAAAGACGGAATTGGCTACACCTTC. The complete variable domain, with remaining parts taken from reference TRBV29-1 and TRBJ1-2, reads SAVISQKPSRDICQRGTSLTIQCQVDSQVTMMFWYRQQPGQSLTLIATANQGSEATYESGFVIDKFPISRPNLTFSTLTVSNMSPEDSSIYLCSGGKDGIGYTFGSGTRLTVV.

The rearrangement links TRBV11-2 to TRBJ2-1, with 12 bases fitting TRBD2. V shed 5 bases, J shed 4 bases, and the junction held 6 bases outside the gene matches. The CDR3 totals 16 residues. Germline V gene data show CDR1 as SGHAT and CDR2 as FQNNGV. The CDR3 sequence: CASSPGLAGQYNEQFF. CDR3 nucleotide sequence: TGTGCCAGCAGCCCAGGACTAGCGGGACAGTACAATGAGCAGTTCTTC.

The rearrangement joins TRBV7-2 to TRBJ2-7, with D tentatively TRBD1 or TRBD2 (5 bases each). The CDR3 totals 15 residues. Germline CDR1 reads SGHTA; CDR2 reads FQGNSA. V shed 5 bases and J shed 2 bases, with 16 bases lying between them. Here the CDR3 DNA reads TGTGCCAGCAGCCTCGCCTCCGGGACCACCTACGAGCAGTACTTC. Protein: CASSLASGTTYEQYF. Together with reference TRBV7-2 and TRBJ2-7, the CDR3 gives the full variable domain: GAGVSQSPSNKVTEKGKDVELRCDPISGHTALYWYRQSLGQGLEFLIYFQGNSAPDKSGLPSDRFSAERTGGSVSTLTIQRTQQEDSAVYLCASSLASGTTYEQYFGPGTRLTVT.

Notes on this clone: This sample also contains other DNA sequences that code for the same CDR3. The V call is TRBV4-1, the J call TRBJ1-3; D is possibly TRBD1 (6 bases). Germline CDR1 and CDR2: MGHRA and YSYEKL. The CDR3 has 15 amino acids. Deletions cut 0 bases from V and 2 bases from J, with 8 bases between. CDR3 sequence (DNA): TGCGCCAGCAGCCAAGAAAAGGGGGCTGGAAACACCATATATTTT. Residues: CASSQEKGAGNTIYF.

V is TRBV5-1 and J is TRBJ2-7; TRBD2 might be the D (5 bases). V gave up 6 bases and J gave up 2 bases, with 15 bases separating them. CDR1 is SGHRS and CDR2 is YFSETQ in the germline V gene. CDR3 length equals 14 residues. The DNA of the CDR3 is TGCGCCAGCACCGAGGGAACCGTACCCTACGAGCAGTACTTC. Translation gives CASTEGTVPYEQYF.